These 15 T cell receptor beta chains were all obtained from the same sample, sequenced in a study of T cell responses to AZD1222 COVID-19 vaccine. Measured with immunoSEQ multiplex PCR; TCRdb has only the in-frame clones, and not every one. The sample contains around 130,000 clones, about 91% of which appear only once. The sample consisted of peripheral blood, taken 28 days after the second AZD1222 dose. Every receptor here comes from an adult who received the AZD1222 COVID-19 vaccine.

The V and J genes are TRBV5-6 and TRBJ1-2, with a weak D call TRBD1 (5 bases). Germline V lookup: CDR1 SGHDT, CDR2 YYEEEE. Trimming pared 4 bases from V and 3 bases from J, leaving 13 bases between. The CDR3 totals 14 residues. This CDR3 is CASSKSGAYYGYTF. The CDR3 DNA reads as TGTGCCAGCAGCAAAAGCGGGGCATACTATGGCTACACCTTC.

This chain connects TRBV5-1 to TRBJ1-5; the D gene is possibly TRBD1 (6 bases). The CDR3 is made up of 15 amino acids. The V gene's germline CDR1 is SGHRS and CDR2 YFSETQ. Trimming removed 4 bases at V and 3 bases at J, with 14 bases between. The CDR3 region is CASSITGSPNQPQHF. CDR3 sequence (DNA): TGCGCCAGCAGCATAACAGGGTCCCCCAATCAGCCCCAGCATTTT. Looking up the rest from reference TRBV5-1 and TRBJ1-5 gives the full variable domain: KAGVTQTPRYLIKTRGQQVTLSCSPISGHRSVSWYQQTPGQGLQFLFEYFSETQRNKGNFPGRFSGRQFSNSRSEMNVSTLELGDSALYLCASSITGSPNQPQHFGDGTRLSIL.

The chain uses TRBV7-3 and TRBJ1-1, with D unresolved. Germline CDR1 reads SGHTA; CDR2 reads FQGTGA. V was pared by 8 bases and J by 2 bases, with 12 bases between. The CDR3 contains 13 residues. For the CDR3, the DNA is TGTGCCAGCGCTAACCGGGCCAACACTGAAGCTTTCTTT. It translates to CASANRANTEAFF. Full variable domain (remainder filled in from reference TRBV7-3 and TRBJ1-1): GAGVSQTPSNKVTEKGKYVELRCDPISGHTALYWYRQSLGQGPEFLIYFQGTGAADDSGLPNDRFFAVRPEGSVSTLKIQRTERGDSAVYLCASANRANTEAFFGQGTRLTVV.

This clone was detected only once. The rearrangement joins TRBV7-9 to TRBJ2-7; D is undetermined. Trimming removed 3 bases at V and 6 bases at J, with 15 bases between. In germline, CDR1 is SEHNR, CDR2 FQNEAQ (reference sequence). This CDR3 has 14 residues. In DNA form, the CDR3 reads TGTGCCAGCAGCTTGTCGGCCGTAATCGGCGAGCAGTACTTC. Translated: CASSLSAVIGEQYF.

This clone was seen a few times. The V and J genes are TRBV30 and TRBJ1-5; no clear D gene. Germline V gives CDR1 GTSNPN, CDR2 SVGIG (reference sequence). Trimming took 3 bases from V and 3 from J, leaving 21 bases between them. There are 17 residues in the CDR3. CDR3 DNA sequence: TGTGCCTGGAGCCCAGGCCGCCTCGGAATTGTCAATCAGCCCCAGCATTTT. Protein sequence: CAWSPGRLGIVNQPQHF.

V and J are TRBV18 and TRBJ1-2, with D perhaps TRBD1 (5 bases). Germline V gene data show CDR1 as KGHSH and CDR2 as LQKENI. This CDR3 has 16 amino acids. V dropped 2 bases and J dropped 4 bases, with 17 bases sitting between them. In DNA, the CDR3 is TGTGCCAGCTCACCAACTCAACGGACAACTCCCTATGGCTACACCTTC. Residues: CASSPTQRTTPYGYTF.

The gene calls are TRBV18 and TRBJ1-3; TRBD1 matches at 9 bases. This CDR3 has 16 amino acids. CDR1 and CDR2 from the germline V gene are KGHSH and LQKENI. The J segment lost 3 bases and the V segment lost 0 bases, leaving 3 bases of the junction unmatched. The CDR3 sequence is CASSPPGQGNGNTIYF. CDR3 in DNA: TGTGCCAGCTCACCACCGGGACAGGGAAATGGAAACACCATATATTTT. Filled out from reference TRBV18 and TRBJ1-3, the complete variable domain reads NAGVMQNPRHLVRRRGQEARLRCSPMKGHSHVYWYRQLPEEGLKFMVYLQKENIIDESGMPKERFSAEFPKEGPSILRIQQVVRGDSAAYFCASSPPGQGNGNTIYFGEGSWLTVV.

This clone has only a few counts. The gene calls are TRBV19 and TRBJ1-2; TRBD1 matches at 10 bases. Trimming took 8 bases from V and 2 from J; bases not matched to a gene: 8. The CDR3 runs to 15 residues. Per germline, CDR1 LNHDA and CDR2 SQIVND (reference sequence). In DNA form, the CDR3 reads TGTGCCAGTGGGCGGGACAGGGGCTCCAACTATGGCTACACCTTC. Translation: CASGRDRGSNYGYTF.

The CDR3 nucleotides are TGTGCCAGCAGCTTCCGACTAGCGGGAGGGGGTGAGCAGTTCTTC. It translates to CASSFRLAGGGEQFF. The chain joins TRBV5-4 to TRBJ2-1, with 14 bases identical to TRBD2. The V and J ends lost 2 bases and 9 bases, in that order; junction bases with no gene match: 4. The CDR3 sequence is 15 residues long. The germline V gene encodes CDR1 SGHNT and CDR2 YYREEE (reference sequence).

The chain links TRBV19 to TRBJ2-2; TRBD2 matches at 12 bases. Germline V gene lookup returns CDR1 LNHDA and CDR2 SQIVND (reference sequence). The V segment lost 3 bases and the J segment 4 bases; nucleotides outside the gene matches: 0. The CDR3 covers 15 residues. CDR3 region: CASSMGLAGTGELFF. The CDR3 DNA sequence: TGTGCCAGTAGTATGGGACTAGCGGGCACCGGGGAGCTGTTTTTT.

The chain couples TRBV19 to TRBJ2-1; 8 bases map to TRBD2. Germline CDR1 is LNHDA and CDR2 is SQIVND (reference sequence). V trimming: 7 bases; J trimming: 2 bases; junction bases outside the gene matches: 7. The CDR3 covers 15 residues. The CDR3 sequence: CASNLAGFTYNEQFF. The CDR3 coding sequence is TGTGCCAGTAACTTAGCGGGATTTACCTACAATGAGCAGTTCTTC.

The rearrangement links TRBV6-5 to TRBJ2-1; D gene ambiguous. Germline CDR1 and CDR2: MNHEY and SVGAGI. This CDR3 is built from 14 residues. The ends were cut back, 0 bases at V and 4 bases at J, with 7 bases in the middle. The CDR3 coding sequence is TGTGCCAGCAGTTACTCGATTGGATACAATGAGCAGTTCTTC. Residues: CASSYSIGYNEQFF.

This clone has a single count. V usage is TRBV27 and J usage is TRBJ2-4; 9 nucleotides line up with TRBD2. Trimming removed 5 bases from V and 0 bases from J; junction bases left unmatched: 5. There are 16 residues in the CDR3. Germline CDR1 MNHEY, CDR2 SMNVEV (reference sequence). The CDR3 here is CASSTSGSGAKNIQYF. Here the CDR3 DNA reads TGTGCCAGCAGTACTAGCGGGTCGGGAGCCAAAAACATTCAGTACTTC.

J is TRBJ1-1 and V is TRBV19; D gene unclear. CDR1 is LNHDA, CDR2 SQIVND, per germline (reference sequence). The CDR3 covers 14 residues. Trimming removed 7 bases at V and 6 bases at J, with 18 bases between. Written as DNA, the CDR3 is TGTGCCAGTAACCGCGAAGGAAGTCAGGCTGAAGCTTTCTTT. It specifies CASNREGSQAEAFF.

The DNA for the CDR3 is TGTGCCAGCAGTTGGACCGATGAAAAACTGTTTTTT. Its protein product is CASSWTDEKLFF. The chain recombines TRBV12-3 or TRBV12-4 with TRBJ1-4; no reliable D call. This CDR3 comprises 12 residues. Between the trimmed V and J ends, which lost 4 bases and 6 bases, there was a span of 6 bases.